Listed below are T cell receptor beta chains from one sample, sequenced in a study of blood T cell repertoires in COVID-19. Clones were read by immunoSEQ multiplex PCR, and TCRdb kept only the in-frame ones, dropping some. The table has approximately 100,000 clones, around nine tenths seen once. The sequencing input was peripheral blood. These receptors originate from a human donor in a cohort sampled during active COVID-19. CDR3s include the opening cysteine and the closing phenylalanine or tryptophan. D genes are given only for firm matches. For some rows the clone size is stated as once, few or many, or as a class when expanded; others skip it.

18	NA	TRBJ2-6	TRBD2	TRBV9	TGTGCCAGCAGCCTACCCGGGAGGGGGGGTTCTGGGGCCAACGTCCTGACTTTC	CASSLPGRGGSGANVLTF
11	NA	TRBJ2-7	NA	TRBV28	TGTGCCAGCAGTTCAAACTACGAGCAGTACTTC	CASSSNYEQYF
15	NA	TRBJ1-4	NA	TRBV6-7	TGTGCCAGCAGTTACTCGGCGGCGGGGTGTGAAAAACTGTTTTTT	CASSYSAAGCEKLFF
13	NA	TRBJ2-7	NA	TRBV4-3	TGCGCCAGCAGCCAAGATTCGGGATACGAGCAGTACTTC	CASSQDSGYEQYF
15	NA	TRBJ1-2	NA	TRBV6-1	TGTGCCAGCAGTGAAGCTGTCAGGCTATCCTATGGCTACACCTTC	CASSEAVRLSYGYTF
14	NA	TRBJ1-6	NA	TRBV3-1/TRBV3-2	TGTGCCAGCAGCCAAGAGTACAGGAGTTCACCCCTCCACTTT	CASSQEYRSSPLHF
15	NA	TRBJ2-7	NA	TRBV6-6	TGTGCCAGCAGCCCCGGGTTATTGTCTTCCTACGAGCAGTACTTC	CASSPGLLSSYEQYF
13	NA	TRBJ1-1	NA	TRBV7-8	TGTGCCAGCAGCATACAGAGGAACACTGAAGCTTTCTTT	CASSIQRNTEAFF
20	few	TRBJ2-5	TRBD2	TRBV5-4	TGTGCCAGCAGCGGCGGACAGGGCCTATCGGCAGCGGGGGGGGAAGAGACCCAGTACTTC	CASSGGQGLSAAGGEETQYF
16	NA	TRBJ1-6	NA	TRBV11-3	TGTGCCAGCAGTACGGACACGAGCTCCTATAATTCACCCCTCCACTTT	CASSTDTSSYNSPLHF
15	NA	TRBJ2-3	NA	TRBV4-3	TGCGCCAGCAGCCGCGGACAGGGAGGGACAGATACGCAGTATTTT	CASSRGQGGTDTQYF
12	NA	TRBJ2-3	TRBD1	TRBV30	TGTGCCTGGAGTGGGACAGGGGGTACGCAGTATTTT	CAWSGTGGTQYF